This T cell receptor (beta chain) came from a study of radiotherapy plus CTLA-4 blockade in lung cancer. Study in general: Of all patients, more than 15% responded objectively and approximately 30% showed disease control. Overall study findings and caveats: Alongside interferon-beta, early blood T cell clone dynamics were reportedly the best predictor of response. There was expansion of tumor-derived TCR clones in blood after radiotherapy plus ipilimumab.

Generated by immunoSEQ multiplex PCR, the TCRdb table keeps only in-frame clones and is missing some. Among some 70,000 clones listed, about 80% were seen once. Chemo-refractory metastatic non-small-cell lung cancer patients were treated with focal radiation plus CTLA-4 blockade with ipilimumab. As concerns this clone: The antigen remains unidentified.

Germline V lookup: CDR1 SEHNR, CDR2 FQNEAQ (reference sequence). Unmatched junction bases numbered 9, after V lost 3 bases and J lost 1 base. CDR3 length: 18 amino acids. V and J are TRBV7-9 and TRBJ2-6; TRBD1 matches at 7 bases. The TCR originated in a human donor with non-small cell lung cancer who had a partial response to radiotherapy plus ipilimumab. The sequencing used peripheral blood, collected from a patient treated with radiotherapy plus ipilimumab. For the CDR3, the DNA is TGTGCCAGCAGCTTTACACAGGGGTTAAGGTCTGGGGCCAACGTCCTGACTTTC. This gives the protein CASSFTQGLRSGANVLTF.